The entry below gives a single T cell receptor (beta chain) sequence along with its context. The sample originates from a study of blood T cell repertoires in COVID-19. Study background: Acute-phase and convalescent COVID-19 samples originated in the United States, Italy and Spain. T cells, B-cell-depleted T cells, or PBMCs provided the cDNA or gDNA that served as material.

The germline gives CDR1 SGHRS, CDR2 YFSETQ. This CDR3 spans 16 amino acids. Trimming at V came to 0 bases and at J to 1 base, leaving 5 bases not matched to a gene. Assay used: immunoSEQ multiplex PCR; TCRdb lists only in-frame clones, some missing. The data show some 260,000 clones, approximately 90% seen once. The sample comprised peripheral blood. This receptor was obtained from a woman between 35 and 50 years old who had recovered from COVID-19. The V gene is TRBV5-1, the J gene TRBJ1-1; 8 bases match TRBD1. The CDR3 coding sequence is TGCGCCAGCAGCTTGGCAGGGGGCGCGGCGAACACTGAAGCTTTCTTT. Translating gives CASSLAGGAANTEAFF.